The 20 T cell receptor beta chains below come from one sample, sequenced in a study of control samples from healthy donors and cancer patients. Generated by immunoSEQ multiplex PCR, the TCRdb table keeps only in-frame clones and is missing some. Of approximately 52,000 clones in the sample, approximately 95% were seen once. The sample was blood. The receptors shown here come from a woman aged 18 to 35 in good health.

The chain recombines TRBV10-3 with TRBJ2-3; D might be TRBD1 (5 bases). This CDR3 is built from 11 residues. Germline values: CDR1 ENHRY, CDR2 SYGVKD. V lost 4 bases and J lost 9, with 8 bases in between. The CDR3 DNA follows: TGTGCCATCAGTGTAGGGGCCACGCAGTATTTT. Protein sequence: CAISVGATQYF.

CDR3 region: CASSLARGTANYGYTF. The CDR3, as DNA: TGCGCCAGCAGCTTGGCGAGGGGGACAGCTAACTATGGCTACACCTTC. The chain is built from TRBV5-1 and TRBJ1-2; 7 bases are shared with TRBD1. The CDR3 runs to 16 residues. The J segment lost 0 bases and the V segment lost 0 bases, leaving 5 bases of the junction unmatched. The germline V gene has CDR1 SGHRS and CDR2 YFSETQ.

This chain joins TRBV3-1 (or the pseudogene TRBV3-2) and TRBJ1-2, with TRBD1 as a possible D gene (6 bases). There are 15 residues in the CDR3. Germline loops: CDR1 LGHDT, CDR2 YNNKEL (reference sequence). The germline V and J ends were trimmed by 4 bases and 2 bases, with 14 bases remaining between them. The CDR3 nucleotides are TGTGCCAGCAGCCTTGGCCTCCAGGGGAACTATGGCTACACCTTC. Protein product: CASSLGLQGNYGYTF.

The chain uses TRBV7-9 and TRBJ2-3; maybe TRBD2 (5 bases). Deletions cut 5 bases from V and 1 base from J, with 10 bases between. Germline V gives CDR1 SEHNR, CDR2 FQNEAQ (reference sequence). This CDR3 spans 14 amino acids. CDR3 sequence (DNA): TGTGCCAGCAGCCCTATACTAGGCACAGATACGCAGTATTTT. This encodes CASSPILGTDTQYF.

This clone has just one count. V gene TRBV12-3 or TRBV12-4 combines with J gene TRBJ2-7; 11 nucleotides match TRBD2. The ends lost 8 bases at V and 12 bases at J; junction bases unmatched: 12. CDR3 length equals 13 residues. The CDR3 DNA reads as TGTGCCAGCCAAACTAGCGGGGGAGCCGGGTGGTACTTC. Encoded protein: CASQTSGGAGWYF.

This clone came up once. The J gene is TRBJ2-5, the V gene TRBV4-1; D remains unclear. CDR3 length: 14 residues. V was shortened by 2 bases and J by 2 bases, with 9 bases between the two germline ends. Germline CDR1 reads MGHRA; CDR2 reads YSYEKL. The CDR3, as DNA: TGCGCCAGCAGCCAATTGCCCATACAAGAGACCCAGTACTTC. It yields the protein CASSQLPIQETQYF.

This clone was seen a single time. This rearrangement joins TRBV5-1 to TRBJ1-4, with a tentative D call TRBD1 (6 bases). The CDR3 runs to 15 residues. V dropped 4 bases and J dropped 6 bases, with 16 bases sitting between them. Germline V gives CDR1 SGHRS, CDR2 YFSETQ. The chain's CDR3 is CASSPSAGVDEKLFF. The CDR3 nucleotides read TGCGCCAGCAGCCCCTCGGCAGGGGTGGATGAAAAACTGTTTTTT.

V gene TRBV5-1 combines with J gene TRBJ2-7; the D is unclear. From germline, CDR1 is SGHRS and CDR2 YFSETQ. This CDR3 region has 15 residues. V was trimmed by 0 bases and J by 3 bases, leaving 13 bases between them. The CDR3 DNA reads TGCGCCAGCAGCTTGGAGCTAGGACGGCGCTACGAGCAGTACTTC. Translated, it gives CASSLELGRRYEQYF.

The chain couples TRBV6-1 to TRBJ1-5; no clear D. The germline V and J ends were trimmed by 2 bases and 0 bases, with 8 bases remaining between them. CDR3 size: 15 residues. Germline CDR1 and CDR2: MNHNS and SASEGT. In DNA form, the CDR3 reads TGTGCCAGCAGTGAACACAGATATAGCAATCAGCCCCAGCATTTT. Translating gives CASSEHRYSNQPQHF.

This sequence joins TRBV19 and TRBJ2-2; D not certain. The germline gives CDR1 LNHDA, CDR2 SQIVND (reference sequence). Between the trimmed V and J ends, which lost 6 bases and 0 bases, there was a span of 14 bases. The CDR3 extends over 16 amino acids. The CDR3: CASRPITASNTGELFF. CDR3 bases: TGTGCCAGTAGGCCTATCACAGCGTCGAACACCGGGGAGCTGTTTTTT.

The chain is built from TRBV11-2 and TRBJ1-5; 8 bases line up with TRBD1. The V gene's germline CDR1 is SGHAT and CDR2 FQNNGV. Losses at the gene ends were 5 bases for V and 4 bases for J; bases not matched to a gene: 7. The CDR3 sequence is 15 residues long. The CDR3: CASSPGQGGNQPQHF. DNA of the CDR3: TGTGCCAGCAGCCCCGGACAGGGCGGAAATCAGCCCCAGCATTTT.

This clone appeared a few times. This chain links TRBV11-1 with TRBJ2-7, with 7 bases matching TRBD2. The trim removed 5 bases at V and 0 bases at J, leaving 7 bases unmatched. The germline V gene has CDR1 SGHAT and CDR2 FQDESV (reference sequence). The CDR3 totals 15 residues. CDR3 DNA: TGTGCCAGCAGCCCAGGACTAGGCAGCTCCTACGAGCAGTACTTC. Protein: CASSPGLGSSYEQYF. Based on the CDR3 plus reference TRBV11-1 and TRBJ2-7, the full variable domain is EAEVAQSPRYKITEKSQAVAFWCDPISGHATLYWYRQILGQGPELLVQFQDESVVDDSQLPKDRFSAERLKGVDSTLKIQPAELGDSAMYLCASSPGLGSSYEQYFGPGTRLTVT.

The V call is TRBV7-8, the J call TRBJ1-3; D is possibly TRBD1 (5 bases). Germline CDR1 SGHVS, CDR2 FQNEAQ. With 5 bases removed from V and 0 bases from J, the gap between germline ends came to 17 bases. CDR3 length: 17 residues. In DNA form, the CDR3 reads TGTGCCAGCAGCCCCCGCCGGGACCCTATCTCTGGAAACACCATATATTTT. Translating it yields CASSPRRDPISGNTIYF.

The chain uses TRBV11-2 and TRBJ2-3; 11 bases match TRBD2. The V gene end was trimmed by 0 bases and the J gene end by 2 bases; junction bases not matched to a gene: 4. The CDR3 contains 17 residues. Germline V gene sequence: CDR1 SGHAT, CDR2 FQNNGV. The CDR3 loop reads CASSLDRGLAATDTQYF. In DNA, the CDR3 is TGTGCCAGCAGCTTAGATCGGGGACTAGCGGCCACAGATACGCAGTATTTT.

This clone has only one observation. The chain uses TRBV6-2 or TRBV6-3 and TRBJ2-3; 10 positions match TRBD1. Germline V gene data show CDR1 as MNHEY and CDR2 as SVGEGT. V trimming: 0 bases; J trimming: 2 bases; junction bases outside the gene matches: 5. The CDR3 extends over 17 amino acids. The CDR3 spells CASSYSRQGALTDTQYF. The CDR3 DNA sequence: TGTGCCAGCAGTTACTCCCGACAGGGGGCCCTCACAGATACGCAGTATTTT.

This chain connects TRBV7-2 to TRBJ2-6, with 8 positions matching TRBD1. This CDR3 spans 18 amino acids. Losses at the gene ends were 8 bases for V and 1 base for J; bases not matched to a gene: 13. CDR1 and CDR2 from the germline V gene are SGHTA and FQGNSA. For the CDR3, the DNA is TGTGCCAGCGAACGCCGGACAGGGTACTTTTCTGGGGCCAACGTCCTGACTTTC. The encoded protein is CASERRTGYFSGANVLTF.

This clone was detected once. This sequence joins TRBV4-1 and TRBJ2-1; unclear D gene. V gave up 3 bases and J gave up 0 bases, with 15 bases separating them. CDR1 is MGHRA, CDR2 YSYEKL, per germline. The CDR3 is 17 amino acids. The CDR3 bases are TGCGCCAGCAGCCACAACCTACTTGGTGGCTCCTACAATGAGCAGTTCTTC. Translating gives CASSHNLLGGSYNEQFF.

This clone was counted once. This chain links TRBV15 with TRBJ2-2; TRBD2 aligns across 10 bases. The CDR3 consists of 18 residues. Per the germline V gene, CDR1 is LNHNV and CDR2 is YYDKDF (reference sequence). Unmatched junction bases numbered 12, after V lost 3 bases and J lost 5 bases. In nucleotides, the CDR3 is TGTGCCACCAGCAGGGGCAGCGGGGGGGCTCTTTGGACCGGGGAGCTGTTTTTT. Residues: CATSRGSGGALWTGELFF. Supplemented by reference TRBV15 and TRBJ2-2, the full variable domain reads DAMVIQNPRYQVTQFGKPVTLSCSQTLNHNVMYWYQQKSSQAPKLLFHYYDKDFNNEADTPDNFQSRRPNTSFCFLDIRSPGLGDTAMYLCATSRGSGGALWTGELFFGEGSRLTVL.

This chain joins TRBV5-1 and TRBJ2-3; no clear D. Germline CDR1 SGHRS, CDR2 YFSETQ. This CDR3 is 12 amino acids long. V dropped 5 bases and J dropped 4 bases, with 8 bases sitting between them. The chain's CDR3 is CASSPKADTQYF. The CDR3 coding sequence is TGCGCCAGCAGTCCGAAGGCAGATACGCAGTATTTT.

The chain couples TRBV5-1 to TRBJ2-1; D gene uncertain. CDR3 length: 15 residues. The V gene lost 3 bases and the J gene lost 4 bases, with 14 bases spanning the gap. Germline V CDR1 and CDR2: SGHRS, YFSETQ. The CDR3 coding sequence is TGCGCCAGCAGCTCTCGGACCAAACCATACAATGAGCAGTTCTTC. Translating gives CASSSRTKPYNEQFF.